This T cell receptor (beta chain) was obtained from a study of blood T cell repertoires in COVID-19. The CDR3 has 12 residues. Germline CDR1 and CDR2: MDHEN and SYDVKM. Here immunoSEQ multiplex PCR was the method, and the copy in TCRdb shows in-frame clones only, minus some. The sample records about 170,000 clones, roughly four fifths being singletons. The chain employs TRBV28 and TRBJ2-3, with TRBD2 identical over 8 bases. The source material was peripheral blood. This sequence was found in a man in his 70s with active or convalescent COVID-19. The chain's CDR3 is CGTGGHTDTQYF. The CDR3 DNA is TGTGGAACGGGGGGGCACACAGATACGCAGTATTTT.